This passage covers 7 T cell receptor beta chains from one sample sequenced in a study of a mutant IDH1 vaccine in newly diagnosed glioma. This sample's time point: week 5, during vaccination. The study gave 300 ug of mutant IDH1 20-mer peptide per vaccine dose, with topical imiquimod. Their cognate antigens are unknown. Sequencing used immunoSEQ multiplex PCR; TCRdb keeps in-frame clones, though not all of them. The sample includes over 50,000 clones, 90% of them seen just once. Source: PBMCs, taken from a glioma patient whose treatment included an IDH1 peptide vaccine. The receptors derive from a woman between 40 and 55 years old with glioma.

V is TRBV5-4 and J is TRBJ1-1, with 7 positions matching TRBD1. CDR1 SGHNT and CDR2 YYREEE come from the germline V gene (reference sequence). CDR3 length: 16 amino acids. Trimming removed 5 bases from V and 0 bases from J; junction bases left unmatched: 10. The CDR3 nucleotides are TGTGCCAGCAGTTCTAGGACAGGTCCCATGAACACTGAAGCTTTCTTT. Protein sequence: CASSSRTGPMNTEAFF.

The V call is TRBV30, the J call TRBJ1-1; no clear D gene. The V end was cut by 2 bases, the J end by 1 base, with 5 bases between. CDR1 and CDR2 (germline): GTSNPN, SVGIG (reference sequence). The CDR3 sequence is 12 residues long. The CDR3 loop reads CAWSRQNTEAFF. In nucleotides, the CDR3 is TGTGCCTGGAGTCGACAGAACACTGAAGCTTTCTTT.

The chain recombines TRBV5-1 with TRBJ1-2; 8 nucleotides match TRBD1. This CDR3 is built from 13 residues. The V gene's germline CDR1 is SGHRS and CDR2 YFSETQ. The junction had 0 bases not matched to a gene; V was cut back by 0 bases and J by 5 bases. The CDR3 reads CASSLDRGYGYTF. CDR3 DNA: TGCGCCAGCAGCTTGGACAGGGGGTATGGCTACACCTTC.

The chain is built from TRBV10-1 and TRBJ2-3; D might be TRBD1 or TRBD2, each matching 5 bases. Germline V gene data show CDR1 as WNHNN and CDR2 as SYGVQD (reference sequence). This CDR3 is 15 amino acids long. V was cut by 2 bases and J by 8 bases, with 17 bases left in between. CDR3 nucleotide sequence: TGCGCCAGCAGTGAGAACTTGGGGACCGGTGGTACGCAGTATTTT. It is translated as CASSENLGTGGTQYF.

V usage is TRBV29-1 and J usage is TRBJ1-2; D remains ambiguous. CDR3 length: 13 residues. Trimming cost V 5 bases and J 8 bases, with 18 bases left between them. In germline, CDR1 is SQVTM, CDR2 ANQGSEA. CDR3 residues: CSVSDPSGRGYTF. CDR3 sequence (DNA): TGCAGCGTTTCGGACCCGTCCGGGAGAGGCTACACCTTC.

V usage is TRBV29-1 and J usage is TRBJ1-2; TRBD1 might be the D (5 bases). The germline V gene has CDR1 SQVTM and CDR2 ANQGSEA. The ends were cut back, 6 bases at V and 6 bases at J, with 14 bases in the middle. This CDR3 spans 12 amino acids. This CDR3 is CSVGDSPDGYTF. CDR3 coding DNA: TGCAGCGTGGGTGACAGCCCTGATGGCTACACCTTC.

This sequence joins TRBV10-3 and TRBJ2-7; 9 bases agree with TRBD2. After removal of 2 bases from V and 5 bases from J, the junction contained 7 bases not matched to a gene. The CDR3 runs to 15 residues. The germline V gene has CDR1 ENHRY and CDR2 SYGVKD. CDR3 residues: CAISEVAGGADEQYF. CDR3 sequence (DNA): TGTGCCATCAGTGAGGTTGCGGGGGGGGCCGACGAGCAGTACTTC.